Shown below are 21 T cell receptor beta chains from a single sample sequenced in a study of cytomegalovirus exposure and HLA in healthy donors. PCR employed 60 Vbeta and 13 Jbeta primers. Clones were read by immunoSEQ multiplex PCR, and TCRdb kept only the in-frame ones, dropping some. The sample holds 84,000 or so clones, more than 60% seen once. The source material was PBMCs. Receptors were obtained from a man aged 30 to 45 in good health and CMV-seronegative.

V is TRBV27 and J is TRBJ2-3; possible D gene TRBD1, 6 bases. The CDR3 is 15 amino acids. Trimming stripped 4 bases from V and 3 bases from J, with 14 bases between. CDR1 and CDR2 from the germline V gene are MNHEY and SMNVEV (reference sequence). The CDR3 loop is CASSYRGGNTDTQYF. The CDR3 nucleotides are TGTGCCAGCAGTTACAGAGGGGGTAATACAGATACGCAGTATTTT.

The rearrangement links TRBV6-6 to TRBJ2-1; TRBD1 might be the D (5 bases). V lost 2 bases and J lost 0, with 5 bases in between. From germline, CDR1 is MNHNY and CDR2 SVGAGI (reference sequence). The length of the CDR3 is 14 residues. The CDR3 sequence: CASSYQGSYNEQFF. CDR3 bases: TGTGCCAGCAGTTACCAGGGCTCCTACAATGAGCAGTTCTTC.

The chain joins TRBV4-2 to TRBJ2-2, with D uncertain. The germline gives CDR1 LGHNA, CDR2 YNFKEQ. The V end was cut by 1 base, the J end by 4 bases, with 4 bases between. The CDR3 contains 13 residues. The CDR3 DNA reads TGTGCCAGCAGCCAAGCGGGCACCGGGGAGCTGTTTTTT. This encodes CASSQAGTGELFF.

This clone turned up a few times. The chain couples TRBV4-1 to TRBJ1-1; maybe TRBD1 (5 bases). CDR1 is MGHRA and CDR2 is YSYEKL in the germline V gene. This CDR3 comprises 16 residues. Trimming took 0 bases from V and 6 from J, leaving 17 bases between them. The chain's CDR3 is CASSQDGQGRRSEAFF. The CDR3 nucleotides read TGCGCCAGCAGCCAAGATGGGCAGGGAAGGAGATCTGAAGCTTTCTTT.

This clone was counted a single time. This chain links TRBV29-1 with TRBJ2-7; 7 nucleotides align to TRBD2. The germline gives CDR1 SQVTM, CDR2 ANQGSEA. V shed 7 bases, J shed 7 bases, and the junction held 13 bases outside the gene matches. The CDR3 consists of 13 residues. The CDR3 sequence: CSAGSREGGEQYF. The CDR3 coding sequence is TGCAGCGCAGGAAGCAGGGAGGGCGGTGAGCAGTACTTC.

The chain's CDR3 is CASSLEDSRSQPQHF. The CDR3 nucleotides are TGTGCCAGCAGCTTAGAAGACAGTAGATCCCAGCCCCAGCATTTT. The V call is TRBV7-2, the J call TRBJ1-5, with a weak D call TRBD1 (5 bases). From germline, CDR1 is SGHTA and CDR2 FQGNSA. The CDR3 is 15 residues long. Trimming pared 1 base from V and 7 bases from J, leaving 14 bases between. Full variable domain (remainder filled in from reference TRBV7-2 and TRBJ1-5): GAGVSQSPSNKVTEKGKDVELRCDPISGHTALYWYRQSLGQGLEFLIYFQGNSAPDKSGLPSDRFSAERTGGSVSTLTIQRTQQEDSAVYLCASSLEDSRSQPQHFGDGTRLSIL.

This chain links TRBV28 with TRBJ1-5; 8 nucleotides match TRBD1. Germline trimming cut 4 bases from V and 0 bases from J; bases unmatched to any gene: 14. CDR3 length: 19 residues. Germline V gene sequence: CDR1 MDHEN, CDR2 SYDVKM. CDR3 amino acids: CASSSVSTGAGYSNQPQHF. The CDR3 region has the DNA TGTGCCAGCAGTTCCGTATCGACAGGGGCAGGGTATAGCAATCAGCCCCAGCATTTT.

This rearrangement joins TRBV29-1 to TRBJ2-5; 8 bases are a match to TRBD1. CDR1 is SQVTM, CDR2 ANQGSEA, per germline. V gave up 7 bases and J gave up 4 bases; unmatched junction bases: 14. This CDR3 contains 15 residues. The CDR3 nucleotides read TGCAGCGCCCACGGCGGCCCGACAGGGGCAGAGACCCAGTACTTC. This codes for CSAHGGPTGAETQYF.

The chain links TRBV9 to TRBJ1-2, with 8 bases identical to TRBD1. The CDR3 consists of 13 residues. The junction had 4 bases not matched to a gene; V was cut back by 5 bases and J by 4 bases. Germline values: CDR1 SGDLS, CDR2 YYNGEE. This chain's CDR3 is CASRGTGPYGYTF. As DNA, the CDR3 is TGTGCCAGCAGGGGGACAGGCCCCTATGGCTACACCTTC.

This chain joins TRBV7-2 and TRBJ1-4; D is unclear. The V gene's germline CDR1 is SGHTA and CDR2 FQGNSA. The CDR3 runs 16 residues. Trimming took 1 base from V and 6 from J, leaving 15 bases between them. CDR3: CASSLGIWVGDEKLFF. CDR3 DNA: TGTGCCAGCAGCTTAGGAATCTGGGTCGGGGATGAAAAACTGTTTTTT.

The chain employs TRBV11-3 and TRBJ1-1; no firm D call. CDR1 and CDR2 from the germline V gene are SGHNT and YENEEA. The CDR3 length is 14 residues. V was pared by 3 bases and J by 4 bases, with 12 bases between. For the CDR3, the DNA is TGTGCCAGCAGCTTCAGGCTATTGGGCACTGAAGCTTTCTTT. Its translation is CASSFRLLGTEAFF. The full variable domain, with the rest looked up from reference TRBV11-3 and TRBJ1-1, is EAGVVQSPRYKIIEKKQPVAFWCNPISGHNTLYWYLQNLGQGPELLIRYENEEAVDDSQLPKDRFSAERLKGVDSTLKIQPAELGDSAVYLCASSFRLLGTEAFFGQGTRLTVV.

V usage is TRBV6-5 and J usage is TRBJ1-1; D not certain. The CDR3 covers 13 residues. Germline assignment: CDR1 MNHEY and CDR2 SVGAGI. V gave up 6 bases and J gave up 0 bases, with 8 bases separating them. CDR3 DNA: TGTGCCAGCAGCCAACAAATGAACACTGAAGCTTTCTTT. Its protein is CASSQQMNTEAFF.

This chain joins TRBV27 and TRBJ1-6, with a weak D call TRBD1 (5 bases). V lost 0 bases to trimming and J lost 14 bases, with 11 bases between them. Germline V gene lookup returns CDR1 MNHEY and CDR2 SMNVEV (reference sequence). This CDR3 is built from 13 residues. The CDR3 sequence: CASSLSRGEALHF. CDR3 in DNA: TGTGCCAGCAGTTTATCGAGAGGGGAGGCCCTCCACTTT.

The chain uses TRBV28 and TRBJ1-3; 7 bases fit TRBD1. The junction had 8 bases not matched to a gene; V was cut back by 5 bases and J by 4 bases. CDR3 length: 15 amino acids. Germline V CDR1 and CDR2: MDHEN, SYDVKM. The CDR3 loop is CASSTTGAGGNTIYF. Here the CDR3 DNA reads TGTGCCAGCAGTACTACAGGGGCGGGCGGAAACACCATATATTTT.

This clone came up once. The chain is built from TRBV6-6 and TRBJ1-5; 7 positions match TRBD1. Per germline, CDR1 MNHNY and CDR2 SVGAGI (reference sequence). CDR3 length: 14 amino acids. The V segment lost 6 bases and the J segment 1 base; nucleotides outside the gene matches: 3. The CDR3 DNA sequence: TGTGCCAGCAGCATCAGGGGGAGCAATCAGCCCCAGCATTTT. This encodes CASSIRGSNQPQHF.

The chain carries TRBV7-6 and TRBJ2-1, with 8 bases lining up with TRBD1. This CDR3 spans 15 amino acids. V was clipped by 5 bases and J by 6 bases; unmatched bases: 9. Germline-derived CDR1 and CDR2 are SGHVS and FNYEAQ. CDR3 amino acids: CASSKGGQGGNEQFF. In DNA form, the CDR3 reads TGTGCCAGCAGCAAAGGTGGACAGGGAGGCAATGAGCAGTTCTTC.

The chain joins TRBV6-5 to TRBJ1-6; 10 bases align to TRBD1. Trimming at V came to 5 bases and at J to 8 bases, leaving 6 bases not matched to a gene. The germline CDR1 and CDR2 sequences are MNHEY and SVGAGI. The CDR3 contains 15 residues. CDR3: CASSSRDRGDSPLHF. CDR3 coding DNA: TGTGCCAGCAGTAGCCGGGACAGGGGTGATTCACCCCTCCACTTT.

The chain combines TRBV4-3 with TRBJ1-2; D is undetermined. The germline V gene has CDR1 LGHNA and CDR2 YSLEER. V lost 0 bases and J 1 base, leaving 12 bases between the germline ends. The CDR3 sequence is 16 residues long. The CDR3, as DNA: TGCGCCAGCAGCCAAGATGAGGGAATGAGTAACTATGGCTACACCTTC. It encodes CASSQDEGMSNYGYTF.

The chain has TRBV25-1 and TRBJ1-1; 11 bases align to TRBD1. The V gene end was trimmed by 5 bases and the J gene end by 1 base; junction bases not matched to a gene: 9. CDR1 and CDR2 from the germline V gene are MGHDK and SYGVNS. CDR3 size: 17 residues. The CDR3 reads CASSPRDRGRANTEAFF. The CDR3 nucleotides read TGTGCCAGCAGTCCCCGGGACAGGGGGAGGGCGAACACTGAAGCTTTCTTT.

The rearrangement joins TRBV5-4 to TRBJ2-3; weak D call: TRBD1 (6 bases). CDR1 is SGHNT and CDR2 is YYREEE in the germline V gene (reference sequence). V lost 0 bases, J lost 0 bases, and 11 bases lay in between. The CDR3 sequence is 16 residues long. In DNA form, the CDR3 reads TGTGCCAGCAGCTTGGTGGCGGACAGTAGCACAGATACGCAGTATTTT. This encodes CASSLVADSSTDTQYF.

The V call is TRBV30, the J call TRBJ2-1, with TRBD2 as a possible D gene (7 bases). Germline loops: CDR1 GTSNPN, CDR2 SVGIG (reference sequence). V dropped 2 bases and J dropped 0 bases, with 8 bases sitting between them. The CDR3 runs 14 residues. CDR3: CAWSRGGSYNEQFF. CDR3 nucleotide sequence: TGTGCCTGGAGTAGGGGGGGCTCCTACAATGAGCAGTTCTTC.